Shown below are 30 T cell receptor beta chains from a single sample sequenced in a study of cytomegalovirus exposure and HLA in healthy donors (dated 2017 in TCRdb). Libraries were made using the immunoSEQ multiplex PCR assay. For the multiplex PCR, a mixture combining 60 forward primers for TCR Vbeta segments and 13 reverse primers for TCR Jbeta segments was used. Entries here come from immuneACCESS through TCRdb and include only in-frame sequences with V and J called. Some clones fail to appear in such tables; in the studies checked, an unresolved V gene covers under half of the shortfall, and the cause of the remainder is unknown. The sample records 150,000 to 200,000 clones, roughly 79% of which are singletons. The top ten constitute approximately 1% of the sample. Sequencing was carried out using PBMCs. The receptors here all came from a woman between 35 and 50 years old in good health and CMV-seronegative.

As concerns this clone: At one end the junction does not follow the germline gene, possibly because of a read error. V and J are TRBV11-2 and TRBJ1-2; 9 positions match TRBD1. The CDR3 is 15 amino acids. CDR1 and CDR2 from the germline V gene are SGHAT and FQNNGV. The CDR3 protein is CASNLGDRATYGYTF. The DNA of the CDR3 is TGTGCCAGCAACTTAGGGGACAGGGCGACATATGGCTACACCTTC.

The chain links TRBV6-5 to TRBJ2-5; TRBD1 is a possible D gene (6 bases). The CDR3 is made up of 11 amino acids. V lost 7 bases to trimming and J lost 5 bases, with 8 bases between them. The germline gives CDR1 MNHEY, CDR2 SVGAGI. For the CDR3, the DNA is TGTGCCAGCACCACAGGGGAGACCCAGTACTTC. This translates into CASTTGETQYF.

This rearrangement joins TRBV6-1 to TRBJ1-2; 7 bases fit TRBD1. This CDR3 region has 13 residues. J lost 4 bases, V lost 8 bases, and 7 bases had no gene match. CDR1 is MNHNS, CDR2 SASEGT, per germline. Here the CDR3 reads CASQGQRPYGYTF. CDR3 DNA sequence: TGTGCCAGCCAGGGACAGCGACCCTATGGCTACACCTTC.

This clone was picked up one time. The chain uses TRBV4-1 and TRBJ1-2; D not resolved. CDR1 and CDR2 from the germline V gene are MGHRA and YSYEKL. There are 14 residues in the CDR3. V was trimmed by 0 bases and J by 2 bases, leaving 7 bases between them. CDR3: CASSQDLLNYGYTF. CDR3 bases: TGCGCCAGCAGCCAAGATCTACTCAACTATGGCTACACCTTC.

The CDR3 nucleotides are TGTGCCAGCAGCTTTCTAGGGGGCCAAGAGACCCAGTACTTC. Encoded protein: CASSFLGGQETQYF. The chain is built from TRBV5-6 and TRBJ2-5; D may be TRBD1 (6 bases). The CDR3 has 14 residues. CDR1 is SGHDT and CDR2 is YYEEEE in the germline V gene. Trimming took off 2 bases at V and 1 base at J, with 9 bases between the two ends.

The CDR3 loop is CASSFAQGDQPQHF. CDR3 in DNA: TGTGCCAGTAGCTTCGCCCAGGGGGATCAGCCCCAGCATTTT. The chain links TRBV19 to TRBJ1-5; 7 bases are a match to TRBD1. This CDR3 comprises 14 residues. V dropped 6 bases and J dropped 5; count of bases not matched to a gene: 7. Germline CDR1 LNHDA, CDR2 SQIVND (reference sequence). The full variable domain, in which reference TRBV19 and TRBJ1-5 provide the parts outside the CDR3, is DGGITQSPKYLFRKEGQNVTLSCEQNLNHDAMYWYRQDPGQGLRLIYYSQIVNDFQKGDIAEGYSVSREKKESFPLTVTSAQKNPTAFYLCASSFAQGDQPQHFGDGTRLSIL.

The genes are TRBV5-4 and TRBJ1-1; possible D gene TRBD1, 6 bases. The CDR3 is 15 amino acids. The V gene lost 5 bases and the J gene lost 0 bases, with 14 bases spanning the gap. CDR1 is SGHNT, CDR2 YYREEE, per germline (reference sequence). CDR3 DNA: TGTGCCAGCAGGATGTCGGGACAATTGAACACTGAAGCTTTCTTT. It codes for CASRMSGQLNTEAFF. Full variable domain (missing parts from reference TRBV5-4 and TRBJ1-1): ETGVTQSPTHLIKTRGQQVTLRCSSQSGHNTVSWYQQALGQGPQFIFQYYREEENGRGNFPPRFSGLQFPNYSSELNVNALELDDSALYLCASRMSGQLNTEAFFGQGTRLTVV.

This chain uses TRBV5-1 with TRBJ2-3; 13 bases are shared with TRBD2. V shed 4 bases, J shed 5 bases, and the junction held 7 bases outside the gene matches. The germline V gene has CDR1 SGHRS and CDR2 YFSETQ. There are 16 residues in the CDR3. The CDR3 DNA follows: TGCGCCAGCAGCGTTGTTGGACTAGCGGGAGTAGATACGCAGTATTTT. This codes for CASSVVGLAGVDTQYF.

The DNA of the CDR3 is TGTGCCAGCAGCTTGGCGTGGACGGGGTCAGGCACTGAAGCTTTCTTT. Amino acid sequence: CASSLAWTGSGTEAFF. This chain connects TRBV5-4 to TRBJ1-1, with no clear D. CDR3 size: 16 residues. Germline V lookup: CDR1 SGHNT, CDR2 YYREEE (reference sequence). Trimming shortened V by 0 bases and J by 4 bases, and 16 bases separated the two germline ends. The whole variable domain, remainder taken from reference TRBV5-4 and TRBJ1-1, is ETGVTQSPTHLIKTRGQQVTLRCSSQSGHNTVSWYQQALGQGPQFIFQYYREEENGRGNFPPRFSGLQFPNYSSELNVNALELDDSALYLCASSLAWTGSGTEAFFGQGTRLTVV.

This clone has only one observation. The chain links TRBV19 to TRBJ2-1, with 11 bases lining up with TRBD2. The trim removed 5 bases at V and 6 bases at J, leaving 6 bases unmatched. The CDR3 loop spans 15 amino acids. Germline V lookup: CDR1 LNHDA, CDR2 SQIVND (reference sequence). The CDR3 spells CASSVAGGPGNEQFF. The CDR3 coding sequence is TGTGCCAGTAGTGTAGCGGGAGGGCCAGGCAATGAGCAGTTCTTC.

The J gene is TRBJ2-1, the V gene TRBV2, with 14 bases matching TRBD2. V dropped 3 bases and J dropped 14; count of bases not matched to a gene: 6. This CDR3 has 14 residues. CDR1 SNHLY and CDR2 FYNNEI come from the germline V gene. CDR3 DNA: TGTGCCAGCAGTGAGGGACTAGCGGGAGTGAGGGAGTTCTTC. This encodes CASSEGLAGVREFF.

This chain uses TRBV5-1 with TRBJ2-5; 7 bases match TRBD1. The germline V gene encodes CDR1 SGHRS and CDR2 YFSETQ. The CDR3 runs 14 residues. V dropped 4 bases and J dropped 4; count of bases not matched to a gene: 7. The DNA of the CDR3 is TGCGCCAGCAGCCCGAAGGGGGCGGGAGAGACCCAGTACTTC. This sequence encodes CASSPKGAGETQYF.

This chain joins TRBV25-1 and TRBJ2-7; 10 positions match TRBD2. Germline CDR1 is MGHDK and CDR2 is SYGVNS. Losses at the gene ends were 8 bases for V and 7 bases for J; bases not matched to a gene: 11. The CDR3 is 14 residues long. The chain's CDR3 is CASSNSGRTEEQYF. CDR3 DNA: TGTGCCAGCTCAAATAGCGGGAGGACGGAGGAGCAGTACTTC.

The V and J genes are TRBV25-1 and TRBJ1-4; the D gene is possibly TRBD1 (5 bases). CDR1 and CDR2 (germline): MGHDK, SYGVNS. This CDR3 has 16 residues. V was clipped by 3 bases and J by 2 bases, with 13 bases between them. CDR3 nucleotides: TGTGCCAGCAGTGACGGGCCTCAGGGTACTAATGAAAAACTGTTTTTT. The encoded protein is CASSDGPQGTNEKLFF.

The rearrangement uses TRBV5-6 and TRBJ2-5, with D unclear. Deletions cut 4 bases from V and 2 bases from J, with 3 bases between. The CDR3 has 11 amino acids. CDR1 SGHDT and CDR2 YYEEEE come from the germline V gene. CDR3 region: CASSLQETQYF. The CDR3 DNA is TGTGCCAGCAGCCTACAAGAGACCCAGTACTTC.

The sample holds a few counts of this clone. This chain links TRBV9 with TRBJ2-7; 7 positions agree with TRBD2. Germline values: CDR1 SGDLS, CDR2 YYNGEE. The V segment lost 4 bases and the J segment 1 base; nucleotides outside the gene matches: 8. CDR3 length equals 15 residues. CDR3 residues: CASSPVGGGSYEQYF. The CDR3, as DNA: TGTGCCAGCAGCCCCGTGGGGGGGGGATCCTACGAGCAGTACTTC. The whole variable domain, remainder taken from reference TRBV9 and TRBJ2-7, is DSGVTQTPKHLITATGQRVTLRCSPRSGDLSVYWYQQSLDQGLQFLIQYYNGEERAKGNILERFSAQQFPDLHSELNLSSLELGDSALYFCASSPVGGGSYEQYFGPGTRLTVT.

The rearrangement links TRBV5-1 to TRBJ2-2; D unclear. Germline CDR1 SGHRS, CDR2 YFSETQ. The CDR3 contains 13 residues. Trimming took 0 bases from V and 6 from J, leaving 6 bases between them. CDR3 loop: CASSLEAPGELFF. CDR3 in DNA: TGCGCCAGCAGCTTGGAAGCGCCCGGGGAGCTGTTTTTT. The variable domain in full, completed from reference TRBV5-1 and TRBJ2-2, reads KAGVTQTPRYLIKTRGQQVTLSCSPISGHRSVSWYQQTPGQGLQFLFEYFSETQRNKGNFPGRFSGRQFSNSRSEMNVSTLELGDSALYLCASSLEAPGELFFGEGSRLTVL.

CDR3 region: CASSPPTGITYEQYF. The CDR3 nucleotides read TGTGCCAGCTCACCCCCGACGGGGATCACCTACGAGCAGTACTTC. The V gene is TRBV18, the J gene TRBJ2-7; weak D call: TRBD2 (5 bases). Trimming stripped 3 bases from V and 2 bases from J, with 14 bases between. The V gene's germline CDR1 is KGHSH and CDR2 LQKENI. CDR3 size: 15 residues.

The gene calls are TRBV27 and TRBJ1-1, with unresolved D. Trimming pared 5 bases from V and 2 bases from J, leaving 9 bases between. Germline V gene lookup returns CDR1 MNHEY and CDR2 SMNVEV (reference sequence). The CDR3 length is 13 residues. The CDR3 DNA sequence: TGTGCCAGCAGTCCGCAGGTTAACACTGAAGCTTTCTTT. It encodes CASSPQVNTEAFF.

This sequence joins TRBV27 and TRBJ1-1; D may be TRBD1 (6 bases). This CDR3 is built from 16 residues. Trimming stripped 2 bases from V and 1 base from J, with 14 bases between. Per the germline V gene, CDR1 is MNHEY and CDR2 is SMNVEV (reference sequence). In nucleotides, the CDR3 is TGTGCCAGCAGTTTAGGGGGCCAGGGGCAGAACACTGAAGCTTTCTTT. Translation: CASSLGGQGQNTEAFF.

This clone has just a few counts. The chain joins TRBV19 to TRBJ2-5; 7 bases match TRBD1. V lost 3 bases, J lost 5 bases, and 9 bases stayed unmatched. The CDR3 spans 15 residues. Germline values: CDR1 LNHDA, CDR2 SQIVND (reference sequence). CDR3 DNA: TGTGCCAGTAGTATGACAGGGATGGCTTCGGAGACCCAGTACTTC. It codes for CASSMTGMASETQYF.

The chain combines TRBV2 with TRBJ1-4; 9 bases align to TRBD1. Germline CDR1 and CDR2: SNHLY and FYNNEI. The CDR3 has 15 amino acids. The V and J ends lost 8 bases and 4 bases, in that order; junction bases with no gene match: 8. The CDR3: CASYPGTGNNEKLFF. CDR3 nucleotide sequence: TGTGCCAGCTACCCCGGGACAGGGAATAATGAAAAACTGTTTTTT.

The chain has TRBV25-1 and TRBJ2-6; TRBD1 is a possible D gene (5 bases). In germline, CDR1 is MGHDK, CDR2 SYGVNS. This CDR3 is built from 15 residues. Trimming removed 6 bases at V and 2 bases at J, with 11 bases between. CDR3 region: CASSRQGAGANVLTF. CDR3 coding DNA: TGTGCCAGCAGCAGACAAGGGGCTGGGGCCAACGTCCTGACTTTC.

In its sample, this clone was seen a few times. The chain combines TRBV5-1 with TRBJ2-5; possibly TRBD1 for D (5 bases). This CDR3 comprises 14 residues. Germline CDR1 is SGHRS and CDR2 is YFSETQ. Trimming took off 2 bases at V and 5 bases at J, with 13 bases between the two ends. CDR3 sequence: CASSLQDGRETQYF. The CDR3 DNA is TGCGCCAGCAGCTTACAGGATGGAAGGGAGACCCAGTACTTC.

The V call is TRBV5-1, the J call TRBJ2-2; D call uncertain. V lost 6 bases, J lost 4 bases, and 16 bases lay in between. This CDR3 has 15 amino acids. The germline CDR1 and CDR2 sequences are SGHRS and YFSETQ. CDR3 amino acids: CASKLVTSGTGELFF. DNA of the CDR3: TGCGCCAGCAAGCTGGTAACCTCTGGCACCGGGGAGCTGTTTTTT.

This clone was detected only a few times. The chain joins TRBV19 to TRBJ1-2; D call uncertain. Germline values: CDR1 LNHDA, CDR2 SQIVND (reference sequence). Trimming removed 7 bases from V and 2 bases from J, with 11 bases in between. The CDR3 runs to 13 residues. This chain's CDR3 is CASKRVDNYGYTF. The DNA for the CDR3 is TGTGCCAGTAAGCGGGTCGACAACTATGGCTACACCTTC.

This rearrangement joins TRBV7-6 to TRBJ2-2; 10 nucleotides line up with TRBD2. The CDR3 is 14 amino acids. V lost 4 bases and J lost 6; bases outside the gene matches: 2. From germline, CDR1 is SGHVS and CDR2 FNYEAQ. The CDR3 region has the DNA TGTGCCAGCAGCTCTCTAGCGGGAGCCGGGGAGCTGTTTTTT. It is translated as CASSSLAGAGELFF.

This sequence joins TRBV5-1 and TRBJ1-4; unclear D gene. The length of the CDR3 is 14 residues. Germline lookup yields CDR1 SGHRS and CDR2 YFSETQ. V was trimmed by 6 bases and J by 5 bases, leaving 14 bases between them. The CDR3 reads CASMEGPSNEKLFF. CDR3 coding DNA: TGCGCCAGCATGGAGGGCCCTTCCAATGAAAAACTGTTTTTT.

This rearrangement joins TRBV7-9 to TRBJ1-1; 8 nucleotides agree with TRBD1. This CDR3 comprises 14 residues. CDR1 SEHNR and CDR2 FQNEAQ come from the germline V gene (reference sequence). Losses at the gene ends were 7 bases for V and 1 base for J; bases not matched to a gene: 5. This CDR3 reads CASMSTGENTEAFF. CDR3 sequence (DNA): TGTGCCAGCATGTCGACAGGGGAGAACACTGAAGCTTTCTTT.

The chain links TRBV19 to TRBJ1-4, with a tentative D call TRBD1 (5 bases). The CDR3 extends over 15 amino acids. The ends were cut back, 5 bases at V and 7 bases at J, with 17 bases in the middle. The germline V gene has CDR1 LNHDA and CDR2 SQIVND (reference sequence). The CDR3 DNA sequence: TGTGCCAGTAGTGGTATTCAGACAGAGACTGAAAAACTGTTTTTT. The encoded protein is CASSGIQTETEKLFF.